This entry describes one TCR beta chain. No cognate antigen has been identified for it. Base qualities are not recorded, but no much larger clone differs from it by a single base. This sample is part of a study of blood T cell repertoires in COVID-19 (dated by TCRdb to 2020 to 2022). Background on the whole study: Collaborator samples came from the United States, Italy and Spain and covered acute and convalescent phases of COVID-19. Samples were obtained from the ongoing ImmuneRACE study (first 160 participants) and from 1,254 subjects provided by 6 global collaborators. The material from the prospective study consisted of cDNA or gDNA derived from T cells, B-cell-depleted T cells, or PBMCs. The repertoires were released in a freely available public database intended as a resource for research on the immune response to SARS-CoV-2. Where available, HLA class I and class II types were taken from metadata supplied by the sample provider and were not determined by assay-based typing. Sample metadata almost always included a de-identified subject ID, COVID-19 status, age in years and sex. The dataset comprised deeply sampled blood TCRbeta repertoires from subjects exposed to, actively infected with, or recovered from COVID-19.

The immunoSEQ Assay, a bias-controlled multiplex PCR, was used to amplify TCRbeta CDR3 regions from genomic DNA. The original pipeline was this. The number of nucleated cells in each sample was estimated by amplification of reference gene primers within the assay. To quantify the absolute abundance of each unique TCRbeta CDR3 rearrangement, sequence reads were collapsed and filtered. Productive Simpson clonality was computed per sample as the square root of Simpson's diversity index over productive rearrangements. Sourced from immuneACCESS, this table was stored by TCRdb with only in-frame sequences that have V and J called. A share of the clones is absent; for the studies checked, an unresolved V gene accounts for under half, and the remainder has no known explanation. V and J calls and clone size come straight from that table; D and trimming were deduced from the DNA. In all, the sample holds 200,000 or so clones, and approximately 80% of those were seen once. The biggest ten clones account for about 6.9% of the sample.

The collaborating institutions used their own protocols to collect whole blood in K2EDTA tubes. For TCRbeta analysis, collaborator samples were shipped as frozen whole blood, as isolated PBMCs, or as DNA extracted from either sample type. Unmatched junction bases come to 12, with V trimmed by 5 bases and J by 5 bases. Taken from the germline V gene, the CDR1 and CDR2 loops are SGHVS and FQNEAQ. The CDR3 starts with the cysteine, ends with the phenylalanine, and has 16 residues. Only the CDR3 part of the read is kept: 48 bases, read in frame from the first base. The research as a whole found: The quantity of clinical and demographic metadata differed by source and by participant and was supplied without curation.

The material sequenced was peripheral blood. The chain is assembled from TRBV7-8 and TRBJ2-7; 10 bases in the junction line up with TRBD2. The source is a human donor with acute or convalescent COVID-19. The donor label of this sample is uncertain. The encoded CDR3 is CASSKQREGLTNEQYF. The bases read TGTGCCAGCAGCAAACAGCGGGAGGGCTTGACGAACGAGCAGTACTTC.